The 15 T cell receptor beta chains reported below all come from one sample, sequenced in a study of blood T cells in healthy people across ages. Combining a sample-barcoded 5' primer with a J-beta primer mix, a second PCR ran for about 6 to 11 cycles. TCRdb called the 5' RACE reads again in MiXCR, with one record for every CDR3 protein. The table records approximately 1,000,000 distinct CDR3 sequences, 35% to 45% of them present only once. The specimen was blood. These receptors were obtained from a man between 18 and 29 years old in good health.

CDR3 sequence: CASSQDHRAGNEQFF. In DNA, the CDR3 is TGTGCCAGCAGCCAAGATCATAGGGCGGGCAATGAGCAGTTCTTC. V and J are TRBV4-2 and TRBJ2-1; D might be TRBD2 (5 bases). The ends were cut back, 0 bases at V and 6 bases at J, with 12 bases in the middle. The CDR3 spans 15 residues. Germline V CDR1 and CDR2: LGHNA, YNFKEQ.

This clonotype was recorded at least ten times. The V and J genes are TRBV7-2 and TRBJ1-5; no clear D. The CDR3 is 13 residues long. Per germline, CDR1 SGHTA and CDR2 FQGNSA. Trimming removed 6 bases from V and 3 bases from J, with 9 bases in between. Written as DNA, the CDR3 is TGTGCCAGCAGTTTGGGCCTCAATCAGCCCCAGCATTTT. Translated, it gives CASSLGLNQPQHF.

This clonotype was observed a single time. This chain uses TRBV19 with TRBJ1-1; 8 bases fit TRBD1. The junction had 10 bases not matched to a gene; V was cut back by 10 bases and J by 6 bases. Germline V CDR1 and CDR2: LNHDA, SQIVND (reference sequence). The CDR3 contains 13 residues. The CDR3 bases are TGTGCCACCAACGACAGGGGTTGGCCTGAAGCTTTCTTT. Translating gives CATNDRGWPEAFF.

This clonotype was counted at least ten times. The chain links TRBV7-2 to TRBJ2-3, with 9 bases fitting TRBD1. V lost 1 base, J lost 8 bases, and 10 bases stayed unmatched. CDR3 size: 16 residues. Germline V gene lookup returns CDR1 SGHTA and CDR2 FQGNSA. The CDR3 protein is CASSLEQGAQHFTQYF. CDR3 sequence (DNA): TGTGCCAGCAGCTTAGAACAGGGGGCGCAACATTTTACGCAGTATTTT. The variable domain in full, with the rest retrieved from reference TRBV7-2 and TRBJ2-3, is GAGVSQSPSNKVTEKGKDVELRCDPISGHTALYWYRQSLGQGLEFLIYFQGNSAPDKSGLPSDRFSAERTGGSVSTLTIQRTQQEDSAVYLCASSLEQGAQHFTQYFGPGTRLTVL.

Worth noting for this clonotype: The missing conserved phenylalanine or tryptophan at the end of this CDR3 makes a read error likely. This rearrangement joins TRBV3-1 to TRBJ1-2; D unclear. The CDR3 spans 14 residues. Trimming stripped 2 bases from V and 8 bases from J, with 15 bases between. Germline assignment: CDR1 LGHDT and CDR2 YNNKEL (reference sequence). The CDR3 loop reads CASSQSDTKEGYTL. For the CDR3, the DNA is TGTGCCAGCAGCCAATCAGACACCAAGGAGGGCTACACCTTG.

The rearrangement uses TRBV20-1 and TRBJ2-1; possible D gene TRBD2, 6 bases. The DNA matches TRBJ2-7 better at its end, which makes the J call doubtful. The CDR3 is 10 amino acids. Germline V lookup: CDR1 DFQATT, CDR2 SNEGSKA (reference sequence). CDR3 in amino acids: CRAGGDEQYF. The DNA for the CDR3 is TGCAGGGCTGGCGGGGATGAGCAGTACTTC.

The J gene is TRBJ2-1, the V gene TRBV20-1; TRBD1 matches 8 bases. The V segment lost 2 bases and the J segment 6 bases; nucleotides outside the gene matches: 3. This CDR3 spans 13 amino acids. Per the germline V gene, CDR1 is DFQATT and CDR2 is SNEGSKA (reference sequence). Here the CDR3 reads CSARQGAINEQFF. The CDR3 nucleotides are TGCAGTGCTAGACAGGGGGCGATCAATGAGCAGTTCTTC.

This clonotype is a singleton in its sample. The rearrangement links TRBV7-9 to TRBJ2-3; D call uncertain. Germline loops: CDR1 SEHNR, CDR2 FQNEAQ (reference sequence). The V end was cut by 2 bases, the J end by 2 bases, with 11 bases between. The CDR3 is made up of 15 amino acids. The CDR3 protein is CASSLINRFTDTQYF. CDR3 sequence (DNA): TGTGCCAGCAGCTTAATCAACAGATTCACAGATACGCAGTATTTT.

This clonotype was observed a handful of times. This chain links TRBV7-2 with TRBJ2-1, with 8 bases identical to TRBD2. Germline loops: CDR1 SGHTA, CDR2 FQGNSA. The CDR3 extends over 16 amino acids. After removal of 2 bases from V and 7 bases from J, the junction contained 10 bases not matched to a gene. The CDR3 region has the DNA TGTGCCAGCAGCTTACAAAGTCGGGGGGGCTCAAATGAGCAGTTCTTC. It specifies CASSLQSRGGSNEQFF.

This sequence joins TRBV6-1 and TRBJ1-6; 12 nucleotides match TRBD1. V was clipped by 5 bases and J by 4 bases; unmatched bases: 15. Germline CDR1 and CDR2: MNHNS and SASEGT. This CDR3 region has 20 residues. CDR3: CASSTIRDRGPVQYNSPLHF. In DNA, the CDR3 is TGTGCCAGCAGTACAATCCGGGACAGGGGGCCAGTGCAATATAATTCACCCCTCCACTTT.

This clonotype came up a few times. CDR3 sequence reads: CSATGRGGPSTDTQYF. CDR3 nucleotide sequence: TGCAGTGCTACCGGTCGCGGGGGACCTAGCACAGATACGCAGTATTTT. The genes are TRBV20-1 and TRBJ2-3; 7 nucleotides align to TRBD2. This CDR3 spans 16 amino acids. The germline gives CDR1 DFQATT, CDR2 SNEGSKA (reference sequence). Trimming at V came to 4 bases and at J to 0 bases, leaving 10 bases not matched to a gene.

This clonotype was observed a handful of times. The rearrangement uses TRBV4-3 and TRBJ1-5, with TRBD1 as a possible D gene (5 bases). Trimming cost V 2 bases and J 2 bases, with 10 bases left between them. This CDR3 contains 15 residues. Germline V gene lookup returns CDR1 LGHNA and CDR2 YSLEER. This CDR3 reads CASSQYRGGNQPQHF. In DNA form, the CDR3 reads TGCGCCAGCAGCCAATATCGAGGGGGCAATCAGCCCCAGCATTTT.

This clonotype showed up just a few times. The chain carries TRBV6-5 and TRBJ2-1; the D gene is possibly TRBD2 (5 bases). CDR3 length equals 16 residues. V lost 6 bases and J 0 bases, leaving 15 bases between the germline ends. Germline values: CDR1 MNHEY, CDR2 SVGAGI. CDR3 in DNA: TGTGCCAGCAGACTAGGCTCGGTTAGCTCCTACAATGAGCAGTTCTTC. Protein: CASRLGSVSSYNEQFF.

V is TRBV13 and J is TRBJ1-1; no clear D gene. CDR3 length: 13 residues. Per germline, CDR1 PRHDT and CDR2 FYEKMQ (reference sequence). Between the trimmed V and J ends, which lost 7 bases and 4 bases, there was a span of 13 bases. The CDR3 reads CASTNGRATEAFF. The CDR3 DNA sequence: TGTGCCAGCACGAACGGTAGGGCCACTGAAGCTTTCTTT.

This clonotype was recorded a few times. This rearrangement joins TRBV5-1 to TRBJ2-1, with 7 bases that match TRBD1. Trimming cost V 0 bases and J 7 bases; bases outside gene matches: 10. CDR3 length: 16 residues. CDR1 SGHRS and CDR2 YFSETQ come from the germline V gene. CDR3 loop: CASSLVGTGALNEQFF. The DNA of the CDR3 is TGCGCCAGCAGCTTGGTAGGAACAGGGGCCTTGAATGAGCAGTTCTTC.